What follows describes a single TCR beta chain. No antigen is known for it. The data belong to a study of cytomegalovirus exposure and HLA in healthy donors. About the research overall: From about 170 million T cells, an earlier analysis saw 120 million or so unique TCR beta sequences. Most genotyped donors, 65% to 90% of about 400, had Caucasian-associated genetic ancestry. Findings and limits, study-wide: In a later analysis, an Asian-associated ancestry cluster reportedly showed fewer N-insertions than the 666-donor mean.

J lost 4 bases, V lost 3 bases, and 1 base had no gene match. Germline CDR1 reads MNHEY; CDR2 reads SVGAGI. This CDR3 comprises 13 residues. Amplification used 60 Vbeta primers and 13 Jbeta primers. Profiled with immunoSEQ multiplex PCR; TCRdb holds only in-frame clones, not every one. This table holds about 150,000 clones, approximately 84% found once. At collection, donors were nominally healthy, but unrecorded immune exposures were probable. The source of this sequence is a male donor in good health and CMV-seropositive. Source material: PBMCs. This chain joins TRBV6-5 and TRBJ2-3, with 7 bases lining up with TRBD1. This chain's CDR3 is CASSYGTADTQYF. The CDR3 bases are TGTGCCAGCAGTTATGGGACAGCAGATACGCAGTATTTT.